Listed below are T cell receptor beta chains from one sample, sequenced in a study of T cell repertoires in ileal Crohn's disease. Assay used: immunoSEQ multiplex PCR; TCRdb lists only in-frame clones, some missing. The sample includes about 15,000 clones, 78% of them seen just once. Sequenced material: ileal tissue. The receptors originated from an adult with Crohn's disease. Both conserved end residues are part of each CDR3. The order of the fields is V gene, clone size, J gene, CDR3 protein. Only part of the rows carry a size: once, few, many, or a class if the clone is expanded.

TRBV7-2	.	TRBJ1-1	CASSSAGTHSKAFF
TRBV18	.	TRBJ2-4	CASSPRDGTLAKNIQYF
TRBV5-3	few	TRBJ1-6	CASSSRDGNSPLHF
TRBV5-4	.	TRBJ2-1	CASRVGTSGRPSSYNEQFF
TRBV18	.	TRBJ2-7	CASSLGTSGTWDYEQYF
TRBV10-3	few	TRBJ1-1	CAIRGATEAFF
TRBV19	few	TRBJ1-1	CASSKTRVGAEAFF
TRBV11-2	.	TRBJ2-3	CASSLQGSTDTQYF
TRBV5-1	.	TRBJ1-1	CASSIDRSEAFF
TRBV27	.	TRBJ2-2	CASSLVGVASGNTGELFF
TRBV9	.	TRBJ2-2	CASSVERDTGELFF
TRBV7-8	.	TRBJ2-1	CASSSGLGTYNEQFF
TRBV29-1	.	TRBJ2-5	CSVTTGIRVETQYF
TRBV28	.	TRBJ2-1	CASSLGPFNEQFF
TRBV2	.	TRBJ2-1	CASFSGTRLYNEQFF
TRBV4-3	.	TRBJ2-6	CASSQDTARPDGANVLTF
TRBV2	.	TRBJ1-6	CASREGVTSPLHF
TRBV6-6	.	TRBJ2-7	CASSSQGPPSYEQYF
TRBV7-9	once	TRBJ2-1	CASSLGVSSYNEQFF
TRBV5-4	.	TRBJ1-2	CASSWGGGTGGYGYTF
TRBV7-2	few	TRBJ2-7	CASSPDSGGAPYEQYF
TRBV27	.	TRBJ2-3	CASSPGTAGGDTQYF
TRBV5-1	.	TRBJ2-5	CASSLGGLQETQYF
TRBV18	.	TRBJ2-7	CASSPRALSPEQYF
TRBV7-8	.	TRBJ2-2	CASLPFGQGAARELFF
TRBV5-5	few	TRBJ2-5	CASSLAPDRGETQYF
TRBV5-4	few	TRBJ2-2	CASSLEANTGELFF
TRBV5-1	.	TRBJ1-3	CASSLGFLNTIYF
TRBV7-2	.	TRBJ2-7	CASSLPSGSSDEQYF
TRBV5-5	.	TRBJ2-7	CASSAEGGTLYEQYF
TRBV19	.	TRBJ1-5	CASETGYNQPQHF
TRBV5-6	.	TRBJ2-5	CASSRRTGGLGGETQYF
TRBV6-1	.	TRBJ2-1	CASNRGNEQFF
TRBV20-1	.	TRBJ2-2	CSASGDRELFF
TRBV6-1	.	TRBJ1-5	CASRRQGAQPQHF
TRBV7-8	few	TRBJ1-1	CASSSKNTEAFF
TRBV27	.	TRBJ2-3	CASSLWGEGDTQYF
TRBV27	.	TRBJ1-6	CASSFNRNSPLHF
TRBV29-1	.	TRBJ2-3	CSVTGAGTDTQYF
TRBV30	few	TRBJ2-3	CALHPGGRGTDTQYF
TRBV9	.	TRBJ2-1	CASSVGPSSYNEQFF
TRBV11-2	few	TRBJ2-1	CASSLERETYNEQFF
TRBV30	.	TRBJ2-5	CAWNRGLRETQYF
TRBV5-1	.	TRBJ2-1	CASSQGNEQFF
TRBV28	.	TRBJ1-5	CASSADQVGNQPQHF
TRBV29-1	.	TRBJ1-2	CSVSEGGAGFNYGYTF
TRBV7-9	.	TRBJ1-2	CASSLTTGVYGYTF
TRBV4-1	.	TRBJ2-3	CASSQGITDTQYF
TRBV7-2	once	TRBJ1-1	CASSQGQNTEAFF